The 4 T cell receptor beta chains presented below share a single source sample, sequenced in a study of cytomegalovirus exposure and HLA in healthy donors (dated by TCRdb to about 2017). Library method: the immunoSEQ multiplex PCR assay. For the multiplex PCR, a mixture combining 60 forward primers for TCR Vbeta segments and 13 reverse primers for TCR Jbeta segments was used. TCRdb obtained this table from immuneACCESS and retained in-frame rearrangements with V and J assigned. These tables miss some clones; where compared with another copy, unresolved V genes account for less than half of the shortfall, and the remainder is unexplained. This sample holds over 150,000 clones; 80% were observed only once. The ten biggest clones cover around 1.3% of the sample. Source material: PBMCs. The receptor source for this set is a woman in her forties or fifties in good health and CMV-seronegative.

The chain joins TRBV7-2 to TRBJ2-6, with 8 bases matching TRBD1. The J segment lost 0 bases and the V segment lost 11 bases, leaving 18 bases of the junction unmatched. Germline CDR1 and CDR2: SGHTA and FQGNSA. The CDR3 is 19 amino acids. The CDR3 nucleotides read TGTGCCGGAGCCGGGAAAGGACAGGGTTTGAGCTCTGGGGCCAACGTCCTGACTTTC. Translating gives CAGAGKGQGLSSGANVLTF.

This chain uses TRBV5-5 with TRBJ1-6; D gene ambiguous. CDR3 size: 12 residues. V was pared by 0 bases and J by 11 bases, with 6 bases between. Germline CDR1 reads SGHKS; CDR2 reads YYEKEE (reference sequence). The CDR3 DNA reads as TGTGCCAGCAGCTTGGAGAGGCCACCCCTCCACTTT. Protein product: CASSLERPPLHF.

The chain links TRBV5-4 to TRBJ1-1, with a weak D call TRBD1 (6 bases). Trimming removed 1 base from V and 7 bases from J, with 11 bases in between. Germline CDR1 reads SGHNT; CDR2 reads YYREEE (reference sequence). This CDR3 has 13 amino acids. CDR3 sequence: CASSLQGGGEAFF. Here the CDR3 DNA reads TGTGCCAGCAGCTTGCAGGGAGGGGGTGAAGCTTTCTTT.

The V gene is TRBV7-2, the J gene TRBJ2-7, with D unresolved. With 5 bases removed from V and 3 bases from J, the gap between germline ends came to 5 bases. In germline, CDR1 is SGHTA, CDR2 FQGNSA. This CDR3 region has 11 residues. CDR3 in DNA: TGTGCCAGCAGCCCAAACTACGAGCAGTACTTC. It encodes CASSPNYEQYF.